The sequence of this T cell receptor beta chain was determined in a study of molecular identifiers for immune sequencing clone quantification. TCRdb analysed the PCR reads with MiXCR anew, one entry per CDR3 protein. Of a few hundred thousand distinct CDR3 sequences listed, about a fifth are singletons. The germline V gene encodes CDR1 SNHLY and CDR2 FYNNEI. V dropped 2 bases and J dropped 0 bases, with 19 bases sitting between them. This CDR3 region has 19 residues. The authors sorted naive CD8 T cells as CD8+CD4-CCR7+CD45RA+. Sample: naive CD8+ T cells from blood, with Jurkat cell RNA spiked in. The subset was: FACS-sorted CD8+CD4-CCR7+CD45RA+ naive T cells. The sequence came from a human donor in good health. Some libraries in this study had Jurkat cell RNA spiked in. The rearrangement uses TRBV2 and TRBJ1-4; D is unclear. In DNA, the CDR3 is TGTGCCAGCAGTGAACGGCGGGTCCCGCGAGGCGCAACTAATGAAAAACTGTTTTTT. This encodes CASSERRVPRGATNEKLFF.